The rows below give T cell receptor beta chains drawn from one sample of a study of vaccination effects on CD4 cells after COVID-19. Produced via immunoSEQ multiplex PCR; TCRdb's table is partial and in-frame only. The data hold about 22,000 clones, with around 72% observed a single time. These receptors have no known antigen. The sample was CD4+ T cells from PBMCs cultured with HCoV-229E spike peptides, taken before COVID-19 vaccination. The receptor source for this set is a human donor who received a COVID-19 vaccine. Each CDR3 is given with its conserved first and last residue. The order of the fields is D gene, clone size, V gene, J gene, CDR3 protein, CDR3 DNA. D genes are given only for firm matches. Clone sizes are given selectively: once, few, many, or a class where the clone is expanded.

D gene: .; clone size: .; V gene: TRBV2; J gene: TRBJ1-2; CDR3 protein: CASRGVWGYTF; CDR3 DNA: TGTGCCAGCAGGGGGGTTTGGGGCTACACCTTC
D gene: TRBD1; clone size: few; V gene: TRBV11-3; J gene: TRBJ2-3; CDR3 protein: CASSLRGGVADTQYF; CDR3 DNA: TGTGCCAGCAGCTTAAGAGGGGGCGTCGCAGATACGCAGTATTTT
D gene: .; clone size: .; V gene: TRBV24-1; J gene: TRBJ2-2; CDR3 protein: CATRARQGKGTGELFF; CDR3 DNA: TGTGCCACCAGGGCCCGTCAGGGGAAGGGCACCGGGGAGCTGTTTTTT
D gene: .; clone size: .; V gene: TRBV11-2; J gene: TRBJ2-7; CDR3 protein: CASTLLDSSYEQYF; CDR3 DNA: TGTGCCAGCACCCTCCTGGACAGCTCCTACGAGCAGTACTTC
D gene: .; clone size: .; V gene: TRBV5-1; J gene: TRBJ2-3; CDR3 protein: CASSYELAGTDTQYF; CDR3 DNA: TGCGCCAGCAGTTATGAACTAGCAGGCACAGATACGCAGTATTTT
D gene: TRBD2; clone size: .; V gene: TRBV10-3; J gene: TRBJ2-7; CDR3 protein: CAIKIAGGMGEQYF; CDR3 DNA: TGTGCCATCAAAATAGCGGGAGGAATGGGCGAGCAGTACTTC
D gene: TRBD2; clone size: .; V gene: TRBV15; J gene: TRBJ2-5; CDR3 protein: CATSTTPPSGTFQETQYF; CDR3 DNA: TGTGCCACCAGCACTACCCCCCCTAGCGGGACATTCCAAGAGACCCAGTACTTC
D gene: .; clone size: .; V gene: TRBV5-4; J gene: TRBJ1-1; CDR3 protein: CASSSDMNTEAFF; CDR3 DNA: TGTGCCAGCAGCTCGGACATGAACACTGAAGCTTTCTTT
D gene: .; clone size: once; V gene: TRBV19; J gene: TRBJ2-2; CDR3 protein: CASSWGVGELFF; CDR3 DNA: TGTGCCAGTTCTTGGGGTGTCGGGGAGCTGTTTTTT
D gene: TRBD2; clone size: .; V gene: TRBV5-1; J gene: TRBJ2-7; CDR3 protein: CASSSLPGTSGIRSYEQYF; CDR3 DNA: TGCGCCAGCAGCTCCTTACCCGGGACTAGCGGGATTAGGTCCTACGAGCAGTACTTC
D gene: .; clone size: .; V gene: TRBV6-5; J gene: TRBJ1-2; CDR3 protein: CASSHGPASYGYTF; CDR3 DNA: TGTGCCAGCAGTCACGGCCCAGCTAGCTATGGCTACACCTTC
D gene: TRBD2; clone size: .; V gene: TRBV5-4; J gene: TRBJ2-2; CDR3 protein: CASSHEGLAGTGELFF; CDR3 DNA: TGTGCCAGCAGCCACGAGGGACTAGCGGGCACCGGGGAGCTGTTTTTT
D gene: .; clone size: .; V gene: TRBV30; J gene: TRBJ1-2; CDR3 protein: CAWGGEGGGYTF; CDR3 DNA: TGTGCCTGGGGGGGGGAGGGAGGAGGCTACACCTTC
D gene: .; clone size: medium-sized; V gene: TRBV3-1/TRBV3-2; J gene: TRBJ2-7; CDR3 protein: CASNGPGETYEQYF; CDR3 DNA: TGTGCCAGCAACGGACCTGGGGAAACCTACGAGCAGTACTTC
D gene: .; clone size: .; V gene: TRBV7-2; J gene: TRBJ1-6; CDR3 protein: CASSFGYDVNNSPLHF; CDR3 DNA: TGTGCCAGCAGCTTCGGTTATGACGTGAATAATTCACCCCTCCACTTT
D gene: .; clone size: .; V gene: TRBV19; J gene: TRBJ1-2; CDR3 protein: CASSFRESAKGRGYTF; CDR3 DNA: TGTGCCAGTAGTTTTAGAGAGTCGGCCAAGGGCAGAGGCTACACCTTC
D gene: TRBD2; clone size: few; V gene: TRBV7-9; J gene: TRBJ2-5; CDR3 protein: CASSFGTSGHQETQYF; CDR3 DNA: TGTGCCAGCAGCTTCGGGACTAGCGGACACCAAGAGACCCAGTACTTC
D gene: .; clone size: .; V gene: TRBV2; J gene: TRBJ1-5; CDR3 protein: CASSEGRGTQPQHF; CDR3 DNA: TGTGCCAGCAGTGAAGGGCGGGGCACTCAGCCCCAGCATTTT
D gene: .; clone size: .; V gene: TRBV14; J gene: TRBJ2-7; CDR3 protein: CASSQAYEQYF; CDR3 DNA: TGTGCCAGCAGCCAAGCCTACGAGCAGTACTTC
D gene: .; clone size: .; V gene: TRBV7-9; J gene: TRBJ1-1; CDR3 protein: CASSLAEFEAFF; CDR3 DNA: TGTGCCAGCAGCTTAGCAGAGTTTGAAGCTTTCTTT